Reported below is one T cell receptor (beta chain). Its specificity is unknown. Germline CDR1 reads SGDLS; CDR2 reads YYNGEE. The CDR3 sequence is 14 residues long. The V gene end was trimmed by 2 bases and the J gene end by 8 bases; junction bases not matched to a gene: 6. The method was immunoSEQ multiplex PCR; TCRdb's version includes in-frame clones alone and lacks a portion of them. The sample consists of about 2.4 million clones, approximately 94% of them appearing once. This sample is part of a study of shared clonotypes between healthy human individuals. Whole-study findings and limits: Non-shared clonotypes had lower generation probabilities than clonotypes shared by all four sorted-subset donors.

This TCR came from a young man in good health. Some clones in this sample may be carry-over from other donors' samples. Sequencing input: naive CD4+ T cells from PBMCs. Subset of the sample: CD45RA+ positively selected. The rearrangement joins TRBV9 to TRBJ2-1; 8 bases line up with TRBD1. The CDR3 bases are TGTGCCAGCAGCGTTAATCAGGGGGCCCATGAGCAGTTCTTC. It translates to CASSVNQGAHEQFF.